This TCR beta chain was sequenced during a study of blood T cell repertoires in COVID-19. Study-wide context: Acute-phase and convalescent COVID-19 samples originated in the United States, Italy and Spain. From T cells, B-cell-depleted T cells, or PBMCs came the material, which was cDNA or gDNA.

The germline gives CDR1 SGHTA, CDR2 FQGNSA. V trimming: 6 bases; J trimming: 5 bases; junction bases outside the gene matches: 5. CDR3 length equals 13 residues. Under the authors' procedure: It was from reference gene primer amplification that nucleated cell counts were estimated. TCRdb's copy holds only in-frame clones and misses some; the assay was immunoSEQ multiplex PCR. The DNA gave D and trimming, while V, J and clone size come from that table. The data show some 150,000 clones, about 85% seen once. Of note for this clone: Other nucleotide sequences from this sample produce the same CDR3.

The V call is TRBV7-2, the J call TRBJ1-1; TRBD1 matches at 8 bases. This sequence originates from a woman in her fifties or sixties with active or convalescent COVID-19. Sequenced: peripheral blood. The CDR3 sequence is CASSSQGDTEAFF. The CDR3 coding sequence is TGTGCCAGCAGTTCACAGGGGGATACTGAAGCTTTCTTT.